The entry below describes one TCR beta chain. This clonotype was seen a few times. Its antigen is unknown. There are no base qualities to consult, and no much larger clone falls within one base. The donors were some 36 Caucasian individuals from Russia, aged roughly 6 to 100 years, who were systemically healthy. Ten milliliters of peripheral blood were drawn from each donor into EDTA-treated Vacutainer tubes. Ficoll-Paque density-gradient centrifugation was used to isolate PBMCs, with at least 6.5 million per sample. Trizol reagent was used to extract total RNA from the PBMCs, yielding at least 5.5 micrograms per sample. The percentages of naive CD45RAhigh/CD27high T cells were determined by flow cytometry on a PBMC aliquot from every donor. Library prep was done by 5' RACE. TCRdb names Illumina HiSeq 2500 as the instrument used. A second PCR of about 6 to 11 cycles was run with a J-beta primer mix and a sample-barcoded 5' primer. A template-switch 5' adaptor carrying 12 random nucleotides introduced a unique molecular identifier onto each TCR beta cDNA molecule. Each sample yielded at least 2.5 million CDR3-containing paired-end reads. All of the RNA was converted into first-strand cDNA using the Mint cDNA synthesis kit, with a TRBC-specific oligonucleotide serving as the primer. All cDNA was treated with uracil-DNA glycosylase and then went through a first 18-cycle PCR with the universal primers M1SS and BC2_uni_R. In the original analysis: For normalization, 1 million high-quality reads, each with a distinct molecular identifier, were randomly selected from each sample. Instead of being binned into consensus sequences, reads that shared molecular identifiers were thrown out. MiTCR, run with a Q25 quality threshold and the strictest error-elimination algorithm, handled CDR3 identification, clonotype clustering and error correction. Lower-bound total TCR beta diversity was estimated with a nonparametric unseen species model using Euler transformation. TCRdb itself trimmed the public reads at Q25 with fastp, ran MiXCR and retained productive beta chains. Entries are consolidated by CDR3 protein sequence, retaining the most common genes and DNA. Clone size and V and J calls follow TCRdb, not the original study. The sample profile shows around 1,600,000 distinct CDR3 sequences; approximately 43% of them were found once. Clones ranked in the top ten supply 4% of the sample.

This entry comes from a study of blood T cells in healthy people across ages (dated by TCRdb to the mid-2010s). A note on the overall study: In model experiments, template switching captured roughly one uniquely barcoded TCR beta cDNA molecule for every two T cells. The study measured age-related changes in TCR beta repertoire diversity using deep sequencing normalized with unique cDNA molecular identifiers. Four age groups were formed from the donors: young (average about 17 years), middle-aged (around 40), aged (approximately 60) and long-lived (more than 75). To avoid experimental bias, donors of different ages were spread randomly across the sequencing lanes. Two additional independent replicas of 1 million unique cDNA reads from the same blood draw were analyzed for two donors (one aged 18 to 30 and one aged 80 or older).

The full study reports these points: There was a strong correlation between observed TCR beta diversity and the percentage of naive T cells measured by flow cytometry. Compared with the aged group, the long-lived group had more naive CD4+ T cells, fewer expanded clones and increased TCR diversity, suggesting age selection. Since profiling was done on bulk unsorted PBMCs, naive and antigen-experienced compartments could not be conclusively compared. The CMV infection status of donors was not known, potentially confounding age-related changes in expanded clonotypes. Observed TCR beta diversity per million T cells fell roughly linearly with age, and a significant reduction was already apparent by age around 40. Estimates of total diversity from one million sequenced T cells were regarded as lower bounds and underestimates.

The sequence came from a young woman in good health. Sequenced material: blood.

The nucleotides read TGTGCCAGCAGTGCAGGGTTGACTGAAGCTTTCTTT. Its translation reads: CASSAGLTEAFF. The sequence is built from TRBV6-5 and TRBJ1-1, and the D gene may be TRBD1, 5 bases matching. V is clipped by 5 bases and J by 5 bases, and the sequence between their germline boundaries is 9 bases long. From the germline V gene, CDR1 is MNHEY and CDR2 is SVGAGI. The CDR3 starts with the cysteine, ends with the phenylalanine, and has 12 residues. The read is trimmed to its CDR3 DNA, 36 bases read in frame from base 1.